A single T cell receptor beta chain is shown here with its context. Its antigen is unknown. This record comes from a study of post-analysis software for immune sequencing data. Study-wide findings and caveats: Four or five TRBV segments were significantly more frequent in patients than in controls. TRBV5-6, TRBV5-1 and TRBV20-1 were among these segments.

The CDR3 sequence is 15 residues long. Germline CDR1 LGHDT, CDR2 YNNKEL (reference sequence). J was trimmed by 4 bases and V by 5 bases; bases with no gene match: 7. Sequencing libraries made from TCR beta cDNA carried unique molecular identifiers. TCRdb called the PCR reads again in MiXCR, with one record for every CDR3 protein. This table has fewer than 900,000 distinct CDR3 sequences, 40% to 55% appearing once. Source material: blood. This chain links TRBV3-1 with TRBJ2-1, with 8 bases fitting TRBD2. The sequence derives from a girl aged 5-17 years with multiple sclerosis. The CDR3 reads CASSSIAGPYNEQFF. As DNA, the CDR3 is TGTGCCAGCAGCTCGATAGCGGGGCCTTACAATGAGCAGTTCTTC.